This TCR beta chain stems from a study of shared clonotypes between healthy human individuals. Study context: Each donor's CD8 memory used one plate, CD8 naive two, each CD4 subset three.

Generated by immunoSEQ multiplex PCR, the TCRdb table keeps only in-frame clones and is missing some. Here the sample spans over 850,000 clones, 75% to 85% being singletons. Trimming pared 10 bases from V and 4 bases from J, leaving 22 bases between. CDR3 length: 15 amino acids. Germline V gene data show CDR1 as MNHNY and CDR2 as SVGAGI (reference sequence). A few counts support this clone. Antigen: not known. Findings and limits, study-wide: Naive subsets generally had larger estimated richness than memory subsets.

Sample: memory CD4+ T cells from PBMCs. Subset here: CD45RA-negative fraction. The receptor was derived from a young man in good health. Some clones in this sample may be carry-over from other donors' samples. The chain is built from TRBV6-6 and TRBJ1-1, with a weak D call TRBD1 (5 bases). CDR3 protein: CATHPSPGLGTEAFF. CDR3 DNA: TGTGCCACCCACCCGAGTCCAGGGCTTGGCACTGAAGCTTTCTTT.